This T cell receptor (beta chain) was sequenced in a study of shared clonotypes between healthy human individuals. In the authors' methods: Because ImmunoSEQ provided only junction sequences with no quality scores, the filtering differed. TCRdb's copy holds only in-frame clones and misses some; the assay was immunoSEQ multiplex PCR. The DNA gave D and trimming, while V, J and clone size come from that table. The sample lists over 700,000 clones, 72% seen once, with approximately 2% in the top ten. Germline-derived CDR1 and CDR2 are MNHEY and SVGAGI. The CDR3 spans 13 residues. V was trimmed by 5 bases and J by 4 bases, leaving 11 bases between them.

The sequencing sample was made of memory CD4+ T cells sorted from blood. As to subset: CD45RA-negative fraction. V and J are TRBV6-5 and TRBJ1-1; D may be TRBD1 (5 bases). This TCR was sampled from a woman aged 25 to 39 in good health. The CDR3 nucleotides are TGTGCCAGCAGTGGGAATAGGGGCACTGAAGCTTTCTTT. It yields the protein CASSGNRGTEAFF.